This entry concerns a single T cell receptor (beta chain). Its antigen is not identified. Both 60 Vbeta primers and 13 Jbeta primers went into the PCR. Sequencing used immunoSEQ multiplex PCR; TCRdb keeps in-frame clones, though not all of them. Among roughly 100,000 clones listed, 70% to 80% were seen once. This record belongs to a study of cytomegalovirus exposure and HLA in healthy donors. Looked up from germline, CDR1 is MNHEY and CDR2 is SVGAGI. The CDR3 loop spans 12 amino acids. V lost 4 bases and J 5 bases, leaving 9 bases between the germline ends. Broader study findings: 15,000 to 20,000 TCR beta sequences were associated with HLA alleles at 0.05 false discovery rate in a later analysis. Immune exposure data for these donors was limited to CMV serostatus. In presence/absence analyses, roughly uniform sequencing depth across donors was assumed. Cytomegalovirus association was assigned to approximately 160 TCR beta chains.

The sample comprised PBMCs. The source of this sequence is a man aged 55 to 70 in good health and CMV-seronegative. The chain is built from TRBV6-5 and TRBJ2-7, with D possibly TRBD1 on 7 matching bases. For the CDR3, the DNA is TGTGCCAGCAGTTTCAGGGGGGACGAGCAGTACTTC. It translates to CASSFRGDEQYF.